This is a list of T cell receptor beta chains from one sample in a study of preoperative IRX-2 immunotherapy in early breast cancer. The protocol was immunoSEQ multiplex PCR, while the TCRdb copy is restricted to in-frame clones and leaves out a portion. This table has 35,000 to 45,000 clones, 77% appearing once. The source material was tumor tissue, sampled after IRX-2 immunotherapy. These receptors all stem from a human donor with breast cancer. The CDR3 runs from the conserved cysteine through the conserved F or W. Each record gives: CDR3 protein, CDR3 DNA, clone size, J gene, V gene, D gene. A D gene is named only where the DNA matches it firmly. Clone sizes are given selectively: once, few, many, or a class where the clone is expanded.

CDR3: CASSTTGGLYEQYF
DNA: TGTGCCAGTAGTACGACAGGGGGCCTGTACGAGCAGTACTTC
size: NA
J: TRBJ2-7
V: TRBV19
D: TRBD1

CDR3: CASRDWTGEESPLHF
DNA: TGCGCCAGCAGGGATTGGACAGGGGAAGAATCACCCCTCCACTTT
size: NA
J: TRBJ1-6
V: TRBV4-1
D: TRBD1

CDR3: CASSLGIDTYEQYF
DNA: TGCGCCAGCAGCTTGGGGATCGACACCTACGAGCAGTACTTC
size: NA
J: TRBJ2-7
V: TRBV5-1
D: NA

CDR3: CASSLTWEGQGNLGYTF
DNA: TGTGCCAGTAGTCTTACATGGGAGGGACAGGGGAATCTTGGCTACACCTTC
size: few
J: TRBJ1-2
V: TRBV19
D: TRBD1

CDR3: CASSSRNYGYTF
DNA: TGTGCCAGCAGTTCCAGAAACTATGGCTACACCTTC
size: NA
J: TRBJ1-2
V: TRBV28
D: NA

CDR3: CAWSVGDEQYF
DNA: TGTGCCTGGAGTGTTGGGGACGAGCAGTACTTC
size: NA
J: TRBJ2-7
V: TRBV30
D: NA

CDR3: CASSPIAGSATYEQYF
DNA: TGTGCCAGCTCCCCCATAGCCGGGTCAGCCACCTACGAGCAGTACTTC
size: NA
J: TRBJ2-7
V: TRBV18
D: NA

CDR3: CASSSPGQGPDTQYF
DNA: TGTGCCAGCAGTTCGCCGGGACAGGGCCCAGATACGCAGTATTTT
size: few
J: TRBJ2-3
V: TRBV28
D: TRBD1

CDR3: CASGPDGGGYNEQFF
DNA: TGCGCCAGCGGCCCCGACGGGGGAGGATACAATGAGCAGTTCTTC
size: NA
J: TRBJ2-1
V: TRBV5-1
D: NA

CDR3: CASSYKGGDYEQYF
DNA: TGTGCCAGCAGTTACAAAGGGGGGGATTACGAGCAGTACTTC
size: NA
J: TRBJ2-7
V: TRBV6-8
D: NA

CDR3: CASSIPLGEAFF
DNA: TGTGCCAGTAGTATTCCTTTGGGTGAAGCTTTCTTT
size: few
J: TRBJ1-1
V: TRBV19
D: NA

CDR3: CATLRGRGTEYYGYTF
DNA: TGTGCCACACTAAGAGGCCGTGGGACAGAATACTATGGCTACACCTTC
size: NA
J: TRBJ1-2
V: TRBV19
D: TRBD1

CDR3: CASSSPVFRNTGELFF
DNA: TGTGCCAGCAGCTCCCCTGTTTTTCGAAACACCGGGGAGCTGTTTTTT
size: NA
J: TRBJ2-2
V: TRBV7-1
D: NA

CDR3: CASSSYTLRGEAFF
DNA: TGTGCCAGCAGTTCCTATACACTTAGAGGTGAAGCTTTCTTT
size: once
J: TRBJ1-1
V: TRBV6-8
D: NA

CDR3: CASSPGFPEAFF
DNA: TGTGCCAGCAGCCCAGGGTTCCCCGAAGCTTTCTTT
size: NA
J: TRBJ1-1
V: TRBV28
D: NA

CDR3: CASSSTSGSLGSYEQYF
DNA: TGTGCCAGCAGCAGCACTAGCGGGAGTCTTGGATCCTACGAGCAGTACTTC
size: NA
J: TRBJ2-7
V: TRBV7-1
D: TRBD2

CDR3: CASSRDGTGPFFGFF
DNA: TGCGCCAGCAGCAGAGACGGGACAGGGCCCTTTTTTGGTTTCTTT
size: NA
J: TRBJ1-1
V: TRBV5-1
D: TRBD1

CDR3: CASSQTVTGELFF
DNA: TGTGCCAGCAGCCAGACAGTTACCGGGGAGCTGTTTTTT
size: NA
J: TRBJ2-2
V: TRBV14
D: NA

CDR3: CASKTGGAGYNEQFF
DNA: TGTGCCAGCAAGACTGGGGGGGCAGGTTACAATGAGCAGTTCTTC
size: few
J: TRBJ2-1
V: TRBV6-8
D: NA

CDR3: CSVEDGGGTYNEQFF
DNA: TGCAGCGTTGAAGATGGTGGCGGGACCTACAATGAGCAGTTCTTC
size: few
J: TRBJ2-1
V: TRBV29-1
D: NA

CDR3: CASSPDGRQEKLFF
DNA: TGTGCCAGCTCACCAGACGGCCGGCAAGAAAAACTGTTTTTT
size: NA
J: TRBJ1-4
V: TRBV18
D: NA

CDR3: CASSLQGNQPQHF
DNA: TGTGCCAGTAGTCTGCAGGGCAATCAGCCCCAGCATTTT
size: NA
J: TRBJ1-5
V: TRBV19
D: NA

CDR3: CASAGHPVAGELFF
DNA: TGTGCCAGCGCGGGACACCCCGTGGCCGGGGAGCTGTTTTTT
size: NA
J: TRBJ2-2
V: TRBV19
D: NA

CDR3: CASSPSAIRNTIYF
DNA: TGTGCCAGCAGCCCCAGCGCAATCAGAAACACCATATATTTT
size: NA
J: TRBJ1-3
V: TRBV14
D: NA

CDR3: CASSFGRSNYGYTF
DNA: TGTGCCAGCAGCTTCGGCAGGTCCAACTATGGCTACACCTTC
size: NA
J: TRBJ1-2
V: TRBV11-3
D: NA